This T cell receptor beta chain was sequenced during a study of blood T cell repertoires in COVID-19. Under the authors' procedure: Researchers report that nucleated cell counts were estimated from reference gene primer amplification. TCRdb's table, derived via immunoSEQ multiplex PCR, lists solely in-frame clones and lacks some. That table furnishes V, J and clone size, whereas the DNA furnished D and trimming. This sample has just under 90,000 clones, with about 88% found just once. The CDR3 loop spans 14 amino acids. Unmatched junction bases numbered 5, after V lost 3 bases and J lost 7 bases. Germline V lookup: CDR1 SGHRS, CDR2 YFSETQ.

The sequence came from a woman older than 75 with acute or convalescent COVID-19. The chain employs TRBV5-1 and TRBJ2-5; 11 bases are a match to TRBD2. The sequencing input was peripheral blood. The DNA for the CDR3 is TGCGCCAGCAGCTCCGGGACTAGCGGCGGGACCCAGTACTTC. Protein: CASSSGTSGGTQYF.